This T cell receptor beta chain appears in the sequencing data of a study of blood T cell repertoires in COVID-19. Cohorts were assigned according to the clinical history that participants reported. Cohort 3 recovery required two negative PCRs, clearance, or symptom resolution. Original processing methods: Scientists estimated how many nucleated cells there were by amplifying reference gene primers. Measured with immunoSEQ multiplex PCR; TCRdb has only the in-frame clones, and not every one. V, J and clone size are those of that table, while D and trimming were read from the DNA. Of about 300,000 clones listed, about nine tenths are singletons. This TCR was recovered from a man aged 25-45 years who had recovered from COVID-19. Input material: PBMCs or T cells enriched from blood (not recorded which).

CDR3 DNA sequence: TGTGCCAGCAGCCAAGGAGCGGGAGAAGCCACAGATACGCAGTATTTT. Translation: CASSQGAGEATDTQYF. The genes are TRBV4-2 and TRBJ2-3; TRBD2 matches at 8 bases. Germline CDR1 LGHNA, CDR2 YNFKEQ. V was pared by 1 base and J by 2 bases, with 5 bases of the junction left unmatched. The CDR3 extends over 16 amino acids.